These T cell receptor beta chains were read from a single sample in a study of molecular identifiers for immune sequencing clone quantification. MiXCR, applied by TCRdb to the PCR reads, yields one record per CDR3 protein. The table has about 500,000 distinct CDR3 sequences, less than 30% seen once. Sequenced material: naive CD8+ T cells from blood, with Jurkat cell RNA spiked in. The source is a human donor in good health. Some libraries in this study had Jurkat cell RNA spiked in. Both conserved end residues are part of each CDR3.

CDR3 length,V gene,J gene,CDR3 protein
18,TRBV7-2,TRBJ1-4,CASSLVGTGDLLGEKLFF
13,TRBV12-3/TRBV12-4,TRBJ1-2,CASSRGEGNGYTF
15,TRBV7-3,TRBJ2-3,CASSLAGGRTDTQYF
15,TRBV4-3,TRBJ2-3,CASNQEVGVSDTQYF
17,TRBV7-6,TRBJ2-7,CASSLVLSGTGPYEQYF
13,TRBV3-1,TRBJ2-7,CVSTGQPSYEQYF
15,TRBV7-6,TRBJ2-7,CASSSRTSGSSEQYF
18,TRBV5-1,TRBJ2-3,CASSAILGLAGGTDTQYF
14,TRBV5-1,TRBJ2-7,CASSRDISSYEQYF
16,TRBV5-6,TRBJ1-3,CASSDIGRGPGNTIYF
16,TRBV19,TRBJ1-5,CASSPGTAYSNQPQHF
14,TRBV7-9,TRBJ1-1,CASSPTNRDTEAFF
14,TRBV25-1,TRBJ1-2,CASKGQKTDYGYTF
17,TRBV7-9,TRBJ2-2,CASSTEPGQTNTGELFF
12,TRBV25-1,TRBJ1-4,CASSVTGEKLFF
17,TRBV14,TRBJ1-1,CASKPAGRPLSGAEAFF
14,TRBV20-1,TRBJ2-7,CSARDRGESYEQYF
12,TRBV29-1,TRBJ1-1,CSTGQGFTEAFF
14,TRBV24-1,TRBJ2-1,CATSERQGFDEQFF
16,TRBV7-9,TRBJ1-1,CASSQETGWGNAEAFF
14,TRBV12-3/TRBV12-4,TRBJ1-5,CASSPDGGGQPQHF
15,TRBV7-9,TRBJ2-7,CASSSTSGTPYEQYF
12,TRBV5-6,TRBJ1-1,CASSPHRAEAFF
14,TRBV2,TRBJ2-1,CATGLAGGRGEQFF
13,TRBV4-1,TRBJ1-1,CASSPRVSSEAFF
15,TRBV3-1,TRBJ2-3,CASSQGLSSTDTQYF
15,TRBV11-2,TRBJ2-2,CASSFFDRDTGELFF
15,TRBV3-1,TRBJ2-7,CASSTGQRSTYEQYF